This T cell receptor beta chain is drawn from a study of T cells in Graves' hyperthyroidism and ophthalmopathy. Study-wide background: Peripheral blood was acquired at first diagnosis, ahead of any therapy whatsoever.

RNA transcripts yielded amplified TCR beta CDR3 regions. The TCR CDR3 first-round RT-PCR relied on the HTBI primer set. TCRdb ran MiXCR on the multiplex PCR reads and lists one entry per CDR3 protein. The sample has roughly 700,000 distinct CDR3 sequences; roughly a sixth are singletons. This clonotype was detected a few times. The CDR3 length is 16 residues. Germline CDR1 is ENHRY and CDR2 is SYGVKD. The V gene end was trimmed by 6 bases and the J gene end by 5 bases; junction bases not matched to a gene: 7. This TCR came from a man aged 45 to 65 with Graves' hyperthyroidism. The sequencing sample was made of blood. The chain recombines TRBV10-3 with TRBJ2-1; 13 bases are shared with TRBD2. The CDR3 is CAISDGTSGTNNEQFF. The CDR3 bases are TGTGCCATCAGCGACGGGACTAGCGGGACCAACAATGAGCAGTTCTTC.